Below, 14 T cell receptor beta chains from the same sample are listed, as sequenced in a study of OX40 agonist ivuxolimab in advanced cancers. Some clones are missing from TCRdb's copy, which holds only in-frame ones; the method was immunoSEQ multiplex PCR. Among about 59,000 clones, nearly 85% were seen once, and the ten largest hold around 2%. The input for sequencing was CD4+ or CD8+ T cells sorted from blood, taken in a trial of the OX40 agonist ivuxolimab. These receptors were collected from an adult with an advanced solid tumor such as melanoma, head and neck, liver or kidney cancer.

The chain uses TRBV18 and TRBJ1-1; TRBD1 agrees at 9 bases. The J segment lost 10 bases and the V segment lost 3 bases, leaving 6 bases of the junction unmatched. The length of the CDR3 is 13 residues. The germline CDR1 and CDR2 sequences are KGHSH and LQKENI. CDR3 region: CASSPGQGRGAFF. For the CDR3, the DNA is TGTGCCAGCTCACCGGGACAGGGTCGAGGAGCTTTCTTT.

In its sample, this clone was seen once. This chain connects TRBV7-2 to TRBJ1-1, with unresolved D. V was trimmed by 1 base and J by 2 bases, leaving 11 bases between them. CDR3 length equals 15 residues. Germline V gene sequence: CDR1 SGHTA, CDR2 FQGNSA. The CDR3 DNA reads TGTGCCAGCAGCTTAGGGCCAGCCTTTAACACTGAAGCTTTCTTT. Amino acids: CASSLGPAFNTEAFF.

CDR3 amino acids: CASSFGTAYGYTF. The CDR3 region has the DNA TGTGCCAGCAGTTTTGGGACTGCCTATGGCTACACCTTC. The chain carries TRBV28 and TRBJ1-2; D possibly corresponds to TRBD1 (5 bases). Per the germline V gene, CDR1 is MDHEN and CDR2 is SYDVKM. Trimming pared 3 bases from V and 4 bases from J, leaving 9 bases between. The CDR3 covers 13 residues.

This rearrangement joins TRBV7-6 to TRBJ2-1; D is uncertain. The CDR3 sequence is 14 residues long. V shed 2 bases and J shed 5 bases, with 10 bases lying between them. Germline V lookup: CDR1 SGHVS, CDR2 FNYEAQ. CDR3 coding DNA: TGTGCCAGCAGCTTATTGGGAACAAACAATGAGCAGTTCTTC. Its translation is CASSLLGTNNEQFF.

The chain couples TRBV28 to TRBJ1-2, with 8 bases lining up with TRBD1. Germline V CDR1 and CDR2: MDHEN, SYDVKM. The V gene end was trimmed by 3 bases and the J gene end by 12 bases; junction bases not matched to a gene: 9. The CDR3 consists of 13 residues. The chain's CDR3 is CASSLGDRRANTF. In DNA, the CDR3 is TGTGCCAGCAGTTTGGGGGACAGGCGTGCAAACACCTTC.

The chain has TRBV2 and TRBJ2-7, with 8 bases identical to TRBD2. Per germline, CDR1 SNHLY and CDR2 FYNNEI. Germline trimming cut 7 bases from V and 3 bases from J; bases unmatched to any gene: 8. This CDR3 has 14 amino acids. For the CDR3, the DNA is TGTGCCAGCATTCTTGGACTAGCAGTCTACGAGCAGTACTTC. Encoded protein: CASILGLAVYEQYF.

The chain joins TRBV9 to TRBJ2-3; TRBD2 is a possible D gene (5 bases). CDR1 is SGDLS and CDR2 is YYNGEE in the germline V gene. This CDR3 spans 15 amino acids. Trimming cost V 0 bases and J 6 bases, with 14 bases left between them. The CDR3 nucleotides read TGTGCCAGCAGCGTAGGGACTGCACGGTCTGATACGCAGTATTTT. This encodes CASSVGTARSDTQYF.

The CDR3 nucleotides read TGTGCCAGTAGTATTCGACAGGGCGGCTACACCTTC. The encoded protein is CASSIRQGGYTF. J is TRBJ1-2 and V is TRBV19, with 7 bases aligning to TRBD1. Germline V gives CDR1 LNHDA, CDR2 SQIVND (reference sequence). This CDR3 has 12 residues. V dropped 3 bases and J dropped 8; count of bases not matched to a gene: 3.

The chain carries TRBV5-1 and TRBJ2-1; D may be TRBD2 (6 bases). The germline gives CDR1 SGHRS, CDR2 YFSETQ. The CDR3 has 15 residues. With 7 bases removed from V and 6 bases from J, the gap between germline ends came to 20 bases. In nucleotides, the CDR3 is TGCGCCAGCCGTTTAGCGGACCGAGATTTCAATGAGCAGTTCTTC. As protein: CASRLADRDFNEQFF.

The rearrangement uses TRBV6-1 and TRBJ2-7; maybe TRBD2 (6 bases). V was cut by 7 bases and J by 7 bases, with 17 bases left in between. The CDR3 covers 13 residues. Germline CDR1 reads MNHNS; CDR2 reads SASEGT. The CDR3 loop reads CASKGLQKGEQYF. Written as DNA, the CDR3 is TGTGCCAGCAAGGGACTTCAGAAGGGGGAGCAGTACTTC.

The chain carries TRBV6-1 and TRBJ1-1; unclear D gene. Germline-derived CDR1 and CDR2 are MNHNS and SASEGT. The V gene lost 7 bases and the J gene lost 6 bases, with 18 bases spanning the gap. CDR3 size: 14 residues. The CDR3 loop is CASTQRRASAEAFF. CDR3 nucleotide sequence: TGTGCCAGCACCCAAAGACGGGCTAGCGCTGAAGCTTTCTTT.

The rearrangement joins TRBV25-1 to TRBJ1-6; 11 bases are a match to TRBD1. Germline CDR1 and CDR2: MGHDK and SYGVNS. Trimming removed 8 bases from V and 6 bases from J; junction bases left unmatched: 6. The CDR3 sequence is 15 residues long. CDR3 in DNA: TGTGCCAGCGGGAGGACAGGGGGCCTTAATTCACCCCTCCACTTT. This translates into CASGRTGGLNSPLHF.

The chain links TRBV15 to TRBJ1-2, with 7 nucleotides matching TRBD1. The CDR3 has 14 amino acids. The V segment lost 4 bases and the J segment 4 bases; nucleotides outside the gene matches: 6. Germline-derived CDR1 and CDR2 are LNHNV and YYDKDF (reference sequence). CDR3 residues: CATSIEGGSYGYTF. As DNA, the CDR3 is TGTGCCACCAGCATAGAAGGGGGCTCCTATGGCTACACCTTC. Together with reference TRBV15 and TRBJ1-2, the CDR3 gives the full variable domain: DAMVIQNPRYQVTQFGKPVTLSCSQTLNHNVMYWYQQKSSQAPKLLFHYYDKDFNNEADTPDNFQSRRPNTSFCFLDIRSPGLGDTAMYLCATSIEGGSYGYTFGSGTRLTVV.

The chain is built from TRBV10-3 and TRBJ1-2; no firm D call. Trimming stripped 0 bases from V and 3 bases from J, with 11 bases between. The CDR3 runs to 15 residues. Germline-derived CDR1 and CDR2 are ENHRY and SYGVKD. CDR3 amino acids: CAISESGGDDYGYTF. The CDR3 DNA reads TGTGCCATCAGTGAGTCGGGCGGGGATGACTATGGCTACACCTTC.